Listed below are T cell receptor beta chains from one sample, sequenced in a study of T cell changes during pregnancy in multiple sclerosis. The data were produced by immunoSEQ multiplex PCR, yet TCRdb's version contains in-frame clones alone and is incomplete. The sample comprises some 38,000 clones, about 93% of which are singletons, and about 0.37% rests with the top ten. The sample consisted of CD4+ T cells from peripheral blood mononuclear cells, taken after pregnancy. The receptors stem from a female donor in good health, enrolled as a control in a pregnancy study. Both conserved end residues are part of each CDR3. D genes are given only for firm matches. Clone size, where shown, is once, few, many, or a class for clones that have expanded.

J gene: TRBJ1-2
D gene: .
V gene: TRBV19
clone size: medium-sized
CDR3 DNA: TGTGCCAGTAGTATAGGAGCCAGGGGAAACTATGGCTACACCTTC
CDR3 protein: CASSIGARGNYGYTF

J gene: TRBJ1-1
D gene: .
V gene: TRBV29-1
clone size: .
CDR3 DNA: TGCAGCGTTGTGTCCGGACAGCTTAACACTGAAGCTTTCTTT
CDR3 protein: CSVVSGQLNTEAFF

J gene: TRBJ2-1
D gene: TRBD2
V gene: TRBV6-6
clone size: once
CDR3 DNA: TGTGCCAGCAGATCCAGCGGGAGCTCCTACAATGAGCAGTTCTTC
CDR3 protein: CASRSSGSSYNEQFF

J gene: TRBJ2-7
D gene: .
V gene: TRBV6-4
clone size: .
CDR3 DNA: TGTGCCAGCAACTACCGGGGGACCTACGAGCAGTACTTC
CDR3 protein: CASNYRGTYEQYF

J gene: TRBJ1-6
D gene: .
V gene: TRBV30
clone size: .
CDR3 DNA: TGTGCCTGCTTCTCGGGACAAGCTAATTCACCCCTCCACTTT
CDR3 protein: CACFSGQANSPLHF

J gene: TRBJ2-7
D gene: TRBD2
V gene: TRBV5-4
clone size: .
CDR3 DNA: TGTGCCAGCAGCCCCGAGGGGCGGGGGGTCGCCTACGAGCAGTACTTC
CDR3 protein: CASSPEGRGVAYEQYF

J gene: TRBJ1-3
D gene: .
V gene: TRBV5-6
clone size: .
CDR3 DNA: TGTGCCAGCAGCTTGGGAGGACAGGGAAACACCATATATTTT
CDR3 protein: CASSLGGQGNTIYF

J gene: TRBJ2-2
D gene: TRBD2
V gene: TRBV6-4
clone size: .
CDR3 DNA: TGTGCCAGCAGCCTAGCGGGGACGAACACCGGGGAGCTGTTTTTT
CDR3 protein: CASSLAGTNTGELFF

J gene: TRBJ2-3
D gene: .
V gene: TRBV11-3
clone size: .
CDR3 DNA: TGTGCCAGCAGCTTAGGCACGGGAAGCGGCACAGATACGCAGTATTTT
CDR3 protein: CASSLGTGSGTDTQYF

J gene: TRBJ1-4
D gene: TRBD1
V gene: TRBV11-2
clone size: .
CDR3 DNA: TGTGCCAGCAGCTCCGGGACAGGGATTGAAAAACTGTTTTTT
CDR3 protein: CASSSGTGIEKLFF

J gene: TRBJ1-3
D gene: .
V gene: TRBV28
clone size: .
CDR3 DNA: TGTGCCAGTCACAGTGCTCCTGGAAACACCATATATTTT
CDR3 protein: CASHSAPGNTIYF

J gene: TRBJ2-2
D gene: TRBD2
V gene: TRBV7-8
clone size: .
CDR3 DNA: TGTGCCAGCAGTCAATCCACACTAGCGGCTAACACCGGGGAGCTGTTTTTT
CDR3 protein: CASSQSTLAANTGELFF

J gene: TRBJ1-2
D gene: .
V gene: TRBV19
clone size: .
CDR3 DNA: TGTGCCAGTTATAATAGTATACTACCGGCCTATGGCTACACCTTC
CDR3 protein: CASYNSILPAYGYTF

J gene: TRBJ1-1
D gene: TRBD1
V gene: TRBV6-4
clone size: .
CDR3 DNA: TGTGCCAGCAGGACAGGGGCTACGAACACTGAAGCTTTCTTT
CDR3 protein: CASRTGATNTEAFF

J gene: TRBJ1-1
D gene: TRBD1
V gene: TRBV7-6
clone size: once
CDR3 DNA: TGTGCCAGCAGCTTAGTGGATTCAGGGGGAGCTGAAGCTTTCTTT
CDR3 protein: CASSLVDSGGAEAFF

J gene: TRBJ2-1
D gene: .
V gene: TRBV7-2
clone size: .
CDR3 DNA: TGTGCCAGCAGCTTAGGAGTAGCCAATGAGCAGTTCTTC
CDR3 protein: CASSLGVANEQFF

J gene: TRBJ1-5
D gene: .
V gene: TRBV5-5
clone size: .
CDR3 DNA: TGTGCCAGCAGCTTTCTGACAGGAAATCAGCCCCAGCATTTT
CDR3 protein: CASSFLTGNQPQHF

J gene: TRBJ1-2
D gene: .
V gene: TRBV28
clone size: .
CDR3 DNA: TGTGCCAGCAGTTTAAGACAGGTCGGCGGCTACACCTTC
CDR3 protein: CASSLRQVGGYTF

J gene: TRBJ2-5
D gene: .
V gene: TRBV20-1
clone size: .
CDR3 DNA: TGCAGTGCCCTCTGGGAGATCCAGTACTTC
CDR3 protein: CSALWEIQYF

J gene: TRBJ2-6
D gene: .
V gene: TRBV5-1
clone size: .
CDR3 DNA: TGCGCCAGCAGCTTGACGGGATCTGGGGCCAACGTCCTGACTTTC
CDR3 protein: CASSLTGSGANVLTF

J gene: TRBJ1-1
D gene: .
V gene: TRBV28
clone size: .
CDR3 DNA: TGTGCCAGCAGTTCTCCCGCCATGGGGGGAGCTTTCTTT
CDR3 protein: CASSSPAMGGAFF

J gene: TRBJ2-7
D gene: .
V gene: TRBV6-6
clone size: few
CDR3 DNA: TGTGCCAGCAGTTACTCCACAGCCAGCCGGGAGCAGTACTTC
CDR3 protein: CASSYSTASREQYF

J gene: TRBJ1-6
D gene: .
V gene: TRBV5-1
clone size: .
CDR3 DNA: TGCGCCAGCAGCTCAACGCAGGGTTATAATTCACCCCTCCACTTT
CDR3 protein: CASSSTQGYNSPLHF

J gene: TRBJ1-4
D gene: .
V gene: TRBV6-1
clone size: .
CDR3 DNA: TGTGCCAGCAACATACAGGAGTCAACTAATGAAAAACTGTTTTTT
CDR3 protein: CASNIQESTNEKLFF

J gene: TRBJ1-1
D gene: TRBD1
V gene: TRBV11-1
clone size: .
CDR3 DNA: TGTGCCAGCAGCTCCTTGACAGGGGGGGTGCCTGAAGCTTTCTTT
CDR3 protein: CASSSLTGGVPEAFF

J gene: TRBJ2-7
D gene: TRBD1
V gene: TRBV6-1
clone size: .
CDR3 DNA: TGTGCCAGCAGTGGCCTACGGACAGGATCCGCCTACGAGCAGTACTTC
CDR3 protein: CASSGLRTGSAYEQYF

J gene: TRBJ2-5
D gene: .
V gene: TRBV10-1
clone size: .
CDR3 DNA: TGCGCCAGTTCGACGGGGGAGACCCAGTACTTC
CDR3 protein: CASSTGETQYF

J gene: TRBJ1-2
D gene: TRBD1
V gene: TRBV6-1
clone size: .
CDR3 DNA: TGTGCCAGCGTAGACAGGGTTAAGAGTTTATACACCTTC
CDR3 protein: CASVDRVKSLYTF

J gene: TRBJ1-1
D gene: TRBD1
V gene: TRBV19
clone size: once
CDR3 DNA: TGTGCCAGTAGTCTCCGTCCCGGGACAGGGACATTATTCGCGAACACTGAAGCTTTCTTT
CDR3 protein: CASSLRPGTGTLFANTEAFF

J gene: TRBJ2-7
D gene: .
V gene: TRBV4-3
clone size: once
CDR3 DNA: TGCGCCAGCAGCCAAGAGGGGCAGTACGAGCAGTACTTC
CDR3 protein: CASSQEGQYEQYF

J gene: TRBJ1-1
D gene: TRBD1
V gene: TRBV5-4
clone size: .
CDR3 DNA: TGTGCCAGCAGCTCTCATACAGGGGATACTGAAGCTTTCTTT
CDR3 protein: CASSSHTGDTEAFF

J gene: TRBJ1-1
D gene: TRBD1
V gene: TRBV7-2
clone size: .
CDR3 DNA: TGTGCCAGCAGCCCCGGGACAGGGGGGTCGAAACCTGAAGCTTTCTTT
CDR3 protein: CASSPGTGGSKPEAFF

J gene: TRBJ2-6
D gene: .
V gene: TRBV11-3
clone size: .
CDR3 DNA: TGTGCCAGCAGCTTCAGGGGATCTGGGGCCAACGTCCTGACTTTC
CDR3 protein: CASSFRGSGANVLTF

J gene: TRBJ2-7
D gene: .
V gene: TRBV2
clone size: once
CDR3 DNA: TGTGCCAGCAGTGTAATACGGTACGCCGTGGAGCAGTACTTC
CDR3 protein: CASSVIRYAVEQYF

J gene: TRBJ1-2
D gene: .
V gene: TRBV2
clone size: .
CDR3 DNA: TGTGCCAGCAGTGAGGACAAGTTCTATGGCTACACCTTC
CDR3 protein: CASSEDKFYGYTF

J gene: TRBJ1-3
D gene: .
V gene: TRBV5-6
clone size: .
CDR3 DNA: TGTGCCAGCAGCTTTCGACAGCTCTCTGGAAACACCATATATTTT
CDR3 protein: CASSFRQLSGNTIYF

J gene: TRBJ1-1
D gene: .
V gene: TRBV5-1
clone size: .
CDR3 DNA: TGCGCCAGCAAACTCCAACGGGGTACGGGGAACACTGAAGCTTTCTTT
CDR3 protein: CASKLQRGTGNTEAFF

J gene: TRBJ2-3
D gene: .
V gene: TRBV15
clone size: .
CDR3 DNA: TGTGCCACCAGCAGAGCGGGAGATACGCAGTATTTT
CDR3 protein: CATSRAGDTQYF

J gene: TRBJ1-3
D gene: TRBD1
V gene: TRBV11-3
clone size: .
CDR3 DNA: TGTGCCAGCAGCCCTGGGACAGGGACGGATTCTGGAAACACCATATATTTT
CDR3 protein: CASSPGTGTDSGNTIYF

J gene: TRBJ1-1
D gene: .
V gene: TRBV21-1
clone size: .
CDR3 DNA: TGTGCCAGCAGCACTTCAGGGTGGACTGAAGCTTTCTTT
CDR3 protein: CASSTSGWTEAFF

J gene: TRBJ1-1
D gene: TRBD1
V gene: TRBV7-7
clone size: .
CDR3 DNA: TGTGCCAGCAGCCGATCAAGACAGGGAGAGCGGAACACTGAAGCTTTCTTT
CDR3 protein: CASSRSRQGERNTEAFF

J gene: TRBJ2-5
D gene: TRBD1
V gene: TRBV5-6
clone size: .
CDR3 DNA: TGTGCCAGCAGTCAACCGGGACAGGGTTTCGGGACCCAGTACTTC
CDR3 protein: CASSQPGQGFGTQYF

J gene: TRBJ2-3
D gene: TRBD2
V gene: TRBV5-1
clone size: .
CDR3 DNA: TGCGCCAGCAGCTTGGCTAGCGGAGGCCTTAGCACAGATACGCAGTATTTT
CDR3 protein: CASSLASGGLSTDTQYF

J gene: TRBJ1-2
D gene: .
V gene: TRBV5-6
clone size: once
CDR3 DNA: TGTGCCAGCAGCTATCGACAGGCGACCAACTATGGCTACACCTTC
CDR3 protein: CASSYRQATNYGYTF